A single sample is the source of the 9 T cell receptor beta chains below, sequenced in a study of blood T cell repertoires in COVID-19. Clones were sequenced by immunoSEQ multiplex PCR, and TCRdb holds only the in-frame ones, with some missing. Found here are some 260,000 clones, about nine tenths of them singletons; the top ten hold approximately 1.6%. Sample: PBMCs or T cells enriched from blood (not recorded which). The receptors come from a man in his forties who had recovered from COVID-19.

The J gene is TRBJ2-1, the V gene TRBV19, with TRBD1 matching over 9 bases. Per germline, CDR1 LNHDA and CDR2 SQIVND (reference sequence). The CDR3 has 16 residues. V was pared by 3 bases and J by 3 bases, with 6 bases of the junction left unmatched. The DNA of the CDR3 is TGTGCCAGTAGTATGTTCCCGGGACAGGGCTACAATGAGCAGTTCTTC. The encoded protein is CASSMFPGQGYNEQFF.

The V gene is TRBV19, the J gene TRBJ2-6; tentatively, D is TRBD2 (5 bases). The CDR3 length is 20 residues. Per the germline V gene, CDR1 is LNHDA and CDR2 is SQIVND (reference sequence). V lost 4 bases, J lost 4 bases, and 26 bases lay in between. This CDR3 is CASSTRWTGKLVSGANVLTF. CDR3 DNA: TGTGCCAGTAGTACTAGGTGGACCGGGAAGCTAGTTTCCGGGGCCAACGTCCTGACTTTC.

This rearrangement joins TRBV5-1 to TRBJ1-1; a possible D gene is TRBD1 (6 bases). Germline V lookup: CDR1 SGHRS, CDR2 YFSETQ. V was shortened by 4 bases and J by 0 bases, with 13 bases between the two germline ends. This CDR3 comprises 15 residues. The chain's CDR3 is CASSARTAMNTEAFF. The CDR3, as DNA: TGCGCCAGCAGCGCTAGGACAGCCATGAACACTGAAGCTTTCTTT.

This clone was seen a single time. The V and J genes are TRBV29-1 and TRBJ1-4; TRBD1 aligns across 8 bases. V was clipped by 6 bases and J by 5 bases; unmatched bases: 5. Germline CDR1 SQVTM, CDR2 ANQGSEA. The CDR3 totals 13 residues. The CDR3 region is CSVAGTGNEKLFF. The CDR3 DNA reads TGCAGCGTCGCCGGGACAGGCAATGAAAAACTGTTTTTT.

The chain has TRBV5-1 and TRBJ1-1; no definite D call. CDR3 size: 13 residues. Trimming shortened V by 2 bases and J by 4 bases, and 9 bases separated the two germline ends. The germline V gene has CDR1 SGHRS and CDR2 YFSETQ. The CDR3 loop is CASSFNGVTEAFF. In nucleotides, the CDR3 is TGCGCCAGCAGCTTCAACGGGGTCACTGAAGCTTTCTTT.

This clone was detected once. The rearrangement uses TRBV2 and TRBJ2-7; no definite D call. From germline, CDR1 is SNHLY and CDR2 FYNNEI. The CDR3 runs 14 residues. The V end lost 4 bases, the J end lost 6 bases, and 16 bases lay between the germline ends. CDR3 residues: CASSVPARLSEQYF. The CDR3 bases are TGTGCCAGCAGTGTTCCCGCACGACTCTCCGAGCAGTACTTC. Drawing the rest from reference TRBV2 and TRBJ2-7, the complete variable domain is EPEVTQTPSHQVTQMGQEVILRCVPISNHLYFYWYRQILGQKVEFLVSFYNNEISEKSEIFDDQFSVERPDGSNFTLKIRSTKLEDSAMYFCASSVPARLSEQYFGPGTRLTVT.

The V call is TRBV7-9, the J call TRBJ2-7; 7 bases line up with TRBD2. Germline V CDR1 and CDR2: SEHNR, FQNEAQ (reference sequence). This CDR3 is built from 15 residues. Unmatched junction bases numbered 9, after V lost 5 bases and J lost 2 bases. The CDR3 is CASSRGASGPYEQYF. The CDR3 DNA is TGTGCCAGCAGCAGAGGAGCTAGCGGCCCCTACGAGCAGTACTTC.

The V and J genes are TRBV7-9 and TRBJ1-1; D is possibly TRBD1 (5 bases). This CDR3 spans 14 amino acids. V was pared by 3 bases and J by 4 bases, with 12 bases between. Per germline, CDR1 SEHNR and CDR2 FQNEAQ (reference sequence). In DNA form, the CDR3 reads TGTGCCAGCAGCTTGTCGGCAGGGTCCACTGAAGCTTTCTTT. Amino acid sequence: CASSLSAGSTEAFF.

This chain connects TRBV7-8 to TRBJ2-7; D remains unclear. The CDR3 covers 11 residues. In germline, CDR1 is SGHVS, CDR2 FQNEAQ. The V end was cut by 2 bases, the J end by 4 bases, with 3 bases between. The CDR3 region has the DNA TGTGCCAGCAGCTTATCGTACGAGCAGTACTTC. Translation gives CASSLSYEQYF.